This is a list of T cell receptor beta chains from one sample in a study of shared T cell receptors in the human thymus. Assay used: immunoSEQ multiplex PCR; TCRdb lists only in-frame clones, some missing. The sample has some 660,000 clones; around 87% are singletons. These data also formed part of another study, on human thymus T cells.

Input material: thymocytes. The source is a boy in the first two years of life with a congenital heart defect. Each CDR3 is given with its conserved first and last residue. The D gene is left open where the match is weak. Some rows mark clone size as missing; the rest say once, few, many or name a class of expanded clone.

CDR3 protein: CASSLDLGASGSYEQYF; CDR3 DNA: TGTGCCAGCAGCTTAGATTTGGGGGCTAGCGGCTCCTACGAGCAGTACTTC; clone size: NA; J gene: TRBJ2-7; V gene: TRBV11-2; D gene: NA
CDR3 protein: CASSSRGQGEGYTF; CDR3 DNA: TGCGCCAGCAGCTCACGGGGTCAGGGGGAAGGCTACACCTTC; clone size: NA; J gene: TRBJ1-2; V gene: TRBV5-1; D gene: TRBD1
CDR3 protein: CAWSVHPQSQGAREKLFF; CDR3 DNA: TGTGCCTGGAGTGTACATCCACAAAGTCAGGGGGCTAGGGAAAAACTGTTTTTT; clone size: NA; J gene: TRBJ1-4; V gene: TRBV30; D gene: TRBD1
CDR3 protein: CARSSGLNSNQPQHF; CDR3 DNA: TGTGCCAGAAGCTCCGGACTTAATAGCAATCAGCCCCAGCATTTT; clone size: NA; J gene: TRBJ1-5; V gene: TRBV5-3; D gene: NA
CDR3 protein: CASSHRAGEQFF; CDR3 DNA: TGTGCCAGCAGCCACAGGGCAGGTGAGCAGTTCTTC; clone size: NA; J gene: TRBJ2-1; V gene: TRBV6-5; D gene: NA
CDR3 protein: CASSSGLAPSYNEQFF; CDR3 DNA: TGTGCCAGCAGTTCCGGACTAGCGCCTTCCTACAATGAGCAGTTCTTC; clone size: NA; J gene: TRBJ2-1; V gene: TRBV28; D gene: TRBD2
CDR3 protein: CASSLCRNTEAFF; CDR3 DNA: TGTGCCAGCAGCTTGTGCAGGAACACTGAAGCTTTCTTT; clone size: NA; J gene: TRBJ1-1; V gene: TRBV5-6; D gene: NA
CDR3 protein: CASSSGTATKNEKLFF; CDR3 DNA: TGTGCCAGCAGCTCCGGGACAGCTACGAAGAATGAAAAACTGTTTTTT; clone size: NA; J gene: TRBJ1-4; V gene: TRBV5-6; D gene: TRBD1
CDR3 protein: CASSSPVSYAYEQYF; CDR3 DNA: TGTGCCAGCAGTTCGCCGGTTAGCTATGCCTACGAGCAGTACTTC; clone size: NA; J gene: TRBJ2-7; V gene: TRBV28; D gene: NA
CDR3 protein: CASSRDTIYEQYF; CDR3 DNA: TGCGCCAGCTCCCGGGACACAATCTACGAGCAGTACTTC; clone size: NA; J gene: TRBJ2-7; V gene: TRBV10-1; D gene: NA
CDR3 protein: CASSPTDVRTGAPYNEQFF; CDR3 DNA: TGCGCCAGCAGCCCGACGGACGTTAGGACAGGGGCCCCTTACAATGAGCAGTTCTTC; clone size: NA; J gene: TRBJ2-1; V gene: TRBV4-1; D gene: TRBD1
CDR3 protein: CASGRLAGLNEQFF; CDR3 DNA: TGTGCCAGCGGGAGACTAGCGGGGCTCAATGAGCAGTTCTTC; clone size: once; J gene: TRBJ2-1; V gene: TRBV28; D gene: TRBD2
CDR3 protein: CASSKTGYYGYTF; CDR3 DNA: TGTGCCAGCAGTAAAACAGGGTACTATGGCTACACCTTC; clone size: NA; J gene: TRBJ1-2; V gene: TRBV6-5; D gene: NA
CDR3 protein: CASRVGRGAQTLGEAFF; CDR3 DNA: TGTGCCAGCAGAGTAGGACGCGGGGCACAAACCTTGGGGGAAGCTTTCTTT; clone size: once; J gene: TRBJ1-1; V gene: TRBV5-4; D gene: NA
CDR3 protein: CASSPRGTGTLNTGELFF; CDR3 DNA: TGTGCCAGCAGCCCGAGGGGTACCGGGACACTGAACACCGGGGAGCTGTTTTTT; clone size: NA; J gene: TRBJ2-2; V gene: TRBV9; D gene: NA
CDR3 protein: CASGGQLEAFF; CDR3 DNA: TGTGCCAGTGGTGGGCAGCTCGAAGCTTTCTTT; clone size: NA; J gene: TRBJ1-1; V gene: TRBV7-2; D gene: NA
CDR3 protein: CASKSGEDAPYNEQFF; CDR3 DNA: TGTGCCAGCAAATCGGGGGAGGATGCTCCCTACAATGAGCAGTTCTTC; clone size: NA; J gene: TRBJ2-1; V gene: TRBV28; D gene: NA
CDR3 protein: CASSLESPSADEKLFF; CDR3 DNA: TGTGCCAGCAGCTTAGAAAGCCCCAGCGCTGATGAAAAACTGTTTTTT; clone size: NA; J gene: TRBJ1-4; V gene: TRBV7-6; D gene: NA
CDR3 protein: CASSRGLVQETQYF; CDR3 DNA: TGCGCCAGCAGCCGAGGACTGGTCCAAGAGACCCAGTACTTC; clone size: NA; J gene: TRBJ2-5; V gene: TRBV4-1; D gene: NA
CDR3 protein: CASSLLPFDDRGNTGELFF; CDR3 DNA: TGTGCCAGCAGTTTACTTCCCTTCGACGACAGGGGAAACACCGGGGAGCTGTTTTTT; clone size: NA; J gene: TRBJ2-2; V gene: TRBV27; D gene: TRBD1
CDR3 protein: CASSMARGYGYTF; CDR3 DNA: TGTGCCAGCAGCATGGCCCGGGGTTACGGCTACACCTTC; clone size: NA; J gene: TRBJ1-2; V gene: TRBV5-6; D gene: NA
CDR3 protein: CATSRDAALAGVNETQYF; CDR3 DNA: TGTGCCACCAGCAGAGATGCGGCGCTAGCGGGAGTGAATGAGACCCAGTACTTC; clone size: NA; J gene: TRBJ2-5; V gene: TRBV15; D gene: TRBD2
CDR3 protein: CASSLVGGGSGRHTQYF; CDR3 DNA: TGTGCCAGCAGCTTAGTTGGAGGTGGGTCTGGGCGGCATACGCAGTATTTT; clone size: NA; J gene: TRBJ2-3; V gene: TRBV7-9; D gene: NA
CDR3 protein: CASSLPGDRGPYEQYF; CDR3 DNA: TGTGCCAGCTCGCTTCCCGGGGACAGGGGGCCCTACGAGCAGTACTTC; clone size: NA; J gene: TRBJ2-7; V gene: TRBV5-4; D gene: TRBD1
CDR3 protein: CASSPGSLTVGNTEAFF; CDR3 DNA: TGTGCCAGCTCACCAGGGTCCCTGACAGTTGGGAACACTGAAGCTTTCTTT; clone size: NA; J gene: TRBJ1-1; V gene: TRBV18; D gene: NA
CDR3 protein: CASSISGSPYNEQFF; CDR3 DNA: TGTGCCAGCAGCATTAGCGGGAGCCCCTACAATGAGCAGTTCTTC; clone size: once; J gene: TRBJ2-1; V gene: TRBV9; D gene: TRBD2
CDR3 protein: CATSRDDPFIAGGSYEQYF; CDR3 DNA: TGTGCCACCAGCAGAGATGACCCCTTTATTGCGGGGGGGTCCTACGAGCAGTACTTC; clone size: NA; J gene: TRBJ2-7; V gene: TRBV15; D gene: TRBD2
CDR3 protein: CASSQEVWVAGRTQYF; CDR3 DNA: TGCGCCAGCAGCCAAGAAGTGTGGGTAGCGGGACGTACGCAGTATTTT; clone size: NA; J gene: TRBJ2-3; V gene: TRBV4-3; D gene: TRBD2
CDR3 protein: CASSPSGRIAGETQYF; CDR3 DNA: TGTGCCAGCAGCCCTAGCGGGAGGATAGCGGGAGAGACCCAGTACTTC; clone size: NA; J gene: TRBJ2-5; V gene: TRBV2; D gene: TRBD2
CDR3 protein: CASSLKGEFPEAFF; CDR3 DNA: TGTGCCAGCAGCTTGAAAGGGGAATTCCCTGAAGCTTTCTTT; clone size: NA; J gene: TRBJ1-1; V gene: TRBV5-4; D gene: NA
CDR3 protein: CASSVRDNRTDTQYF; CDR3 DNA: TGTGCCAGCAGCGTTAGGGACAACCGAACAGATACGCAGTATTTT; clone size: NA; J gene: TRBJ2-3; V gene: TRBV9; D gene: NA
CDR3 protein: CASGLVSQGMIEAFF; CDR3 DNA: TGTGCTAGTGGTTTGGTATCCCAGGGGATGATTGAAGCTTTCTTT; clone size: NA; J gene: TRBJ1-1; V gene: TRBV12-5; D gene: NA
CDR3 protein: CAISPGPGSSYNEQFF; CDR3 DNA: TGTGCCATCTCCCCCGGCCCAGGTAGCTCCTACAATGAGCAGTTCTTC; clone size: NA; J gene: TRBJ2-1; V gene: TRBV10-3; D gene: NA
CDR3 protein: CASSSLKLSYEQYF; CDR3 DNA: TGTGCCAGCAGTTCATTGAAACTATCCTACGAGCAGTACTTC; clone size: NA; J gene: TRBJ2-7; V gene: TRBV6-6; D gene: NA
CDR3 protein: CASSLGITSASYEQYF; CDR3 DNA: TGTGCCAGCAGCTTAGGTATAACTAGCGCATCCTACGAGCAGTACTTC; clone size: NA; J gene: TRBJ2-7; V gene: TRBV13; D gene: TRBD2
CDR3 protein: CASSQGPRDSDNEQFF; CDR3 DNA: TGCGCCAGCAGCCAAGGACCCCGAGACTCGGACAATGAGCAGTTCTTC; clone size: NA; J gene: TRBJ2-1; V gene: TRBV4-3; D gene: NA
CDR3 protein: CASSYMKGTGESNEKLFF; CDR3 DNA: TGTGCCAGCAGCTACATGAAGGGGACAGGGGAATCTAATGAAAAACTGTTTTTT; clone size: few; J gene: TRBJ1-4; V gene: TRBV5-4; D gene: TRBD1
CDR3 protein: CASSDYRVLDSNQPQHF; CDR3 DNA: TGTGCCAGCAGTGACTACAGGGTTTTGGATAGCAATCAGCCCCAGCATTTT; clone size: once; J gene: TRBJ1-5; V gene: TRBV6-1; D gene: NA
CDR3 protein: CASSSNWDRGSEKLFF; CDR3 DNA: TGTGCCAGCAGCTCAAACTGGGACAGGGGAAGTGAAAAACTGTTTTTT; clone size: NA; J gene: TRBJ1-4; V gene: TRBV7-2; D gene: TRBD1
CDR3 protein: CASSFSGQSTDTQYF; CDR3 DNA: TGTGCCAGCAGCTTTAGCGGCCAGAGCACAGATACGCAGTATTTT; clone size: NA; J gene: TRBJ2-3; V gene: TRBV7-9; D gene: NA
CDR3 protein: CASSFPTLGEGFRTQYF; CDR3 DNA: TGCGCCAGCAGCTTCCCAACCCTAGGGGAAGGGTTTCGTACGCAGTATTTT; clone size: NA; J gene: TRBJ2-3; V gene: TRBV5-1; D gene: NA
CDR3 protein: CASSRAQGSKYEQYF; CDR3 DNA: TGTGCCAGCAGCCGGGCCCAGGGGAGTAAATACGAGCAGTACTTC; clone size: NA; J gene: TRBJ2-7; V gene: TRBV28; D gene: NA
CDR3 protein: CASSLRSAEAFF; CDR3 DNA: TGTGCCAGCAGCTTACGGTCCGCTGAAGCTTTCTTT; clone size: NA; J gene: TRBJ1-1; V gene: TRBV5-8; D gene: NA
CDR3 protein: CASSYRQQNTEAFF; CDR3 DNA: TGTGCCAGCAGTTACAGACAGCAGAACACTGAAGCTTTCTTT; clone size: NA; J gene: TRBJ1-1; V gene: TRBV6-5; D gene: NA
CDR3 protein: CASSLVGCGQGSYEQYF; CDR3 DNA: TGTGCCAGCAGCTTAGTTGGCTGCGGACAGGGATCCTACGAGCAGTACTTC; clone size: NA; J gene: TRBJ2-7; V gene: TRBV7-2; D gene: TRBD1
CDR3 protein: CASSEGGGRRLSGNTIYF; CDR3 DNA: TGTGCCAGCAGCGAGGGTGGTGGGCGGAGGTTGTCTGGAAACACCATATATTTT; clone size: NA; J gene: TRBJ1-3; V gene: TRBV9; D gene: NA
CDR3 protein: CASRSGSVLYEQYF; CDR3 DNA: TGTGCCAGCAGATCCGGGAGCGTCCTCTACGAGCAGTACTTC; clone size: NA; J gene: TRBJ2-7; V gene: TRBV28; D gene: NA
CDR3 protein: CASSPARFEGEAFF; CDR3 DNA: TGCGCCAGCAGCCCCGCCCGGTTCGAGGGCGAAGCTTTCTTT; clone size: NA; J gene: TRBJ1-1; V gene: TRBV5-1; D gene: NA
CDR3 protein: CASSLSVRSRSGSGTGELFF; CDR3 DNA: TGTGCTAGCAGCTTATCCGTCCGTTCCAGATCTGGGTCGGGCACCGGGGAGCTGTTTTTT; clone size: NA; J gene: TRBJ2-2; V gene: TRBV7-7; D gene: NA
CDR3 protein: CASSTLAGLTDTQYF; CDR3 DNA: TGTGCCAGCAGTACCCTAGCGGGCCTCACAGATACGCAGTATTTT; clone size: NA; J gene: TRBJ2-3; V gene: TRBV27; D gene: TRBD2
CDR3 protein: CASSLTFPDSPLHF; CDR3 DNA: TGTGCCAGCAGCTTAACATTTCCCGATTCACCCCTCCACTTT; clone size: NA; J gene: TRBJ1-6; V gene: TRBV11-2; D gene: NA
CDR3 protein: CASSQDPPRGAEETQYF; CDR3 DNA: TGCGCCAGCAGCCAAGACCCTCCCAGGGGGGCCGAGGAGACCCAGTACTTC; clone size: NA; J gene: TRBJ2-5; V gene: TRBV4-1; D gene: NA
CDR3 protein: CASSLSGDPSYEQYF; CDR3 DNA: TGTGCCAGCAGCCTCTCAGGGGATCCCTCCTACGAGCAGTACTTC; clone size: NA; J gene: TRBJ2-7; V gene: TRBV11-2; D gene: NA
CDR3 protein: CAGSLDGASTDTQYF; CDR3 DNA: TGTGCCGGCAGCTTGGATGGAGCCAGCACAGATACGCAGTATTTT; clone size: NA; J gene: TRBJ2-3; V gene: TRBV5-4; D gene: NA
CDR3 protein: CASSPLDRGPGIQYF; CDR3 DNA: TGCGCCAGCAGCCCACTCGACAGGGGTCCTGGCATTCAGTACTTC; clone size: NA; J gene: TRBJ2-4; V gene: TRBV4-3; D gene: TRBD1
CDR3 protein: CASSVGLGGQGKWNTEAFF; CDR3 DNA: TGTGCCAGCAGCGTAGGTTTGGGGGGACAGGGGAAGTGGAACACTGAAGCTTTCTTT; clone size: NA; J gene: TRBJ1-1; V gene: TRBV9; D gene: TRBD1
CDR3 protein: CASSQERALGTGGYTF; CDR3 DNA: TGCGCCAGCAGCCAAGAGCGGGCCTTAGGGACAGGTGGCTACACCTTC; clone size: NA; J gene: TRBJ1-2; V gene: TRBV4-3; D gene: TRBD1